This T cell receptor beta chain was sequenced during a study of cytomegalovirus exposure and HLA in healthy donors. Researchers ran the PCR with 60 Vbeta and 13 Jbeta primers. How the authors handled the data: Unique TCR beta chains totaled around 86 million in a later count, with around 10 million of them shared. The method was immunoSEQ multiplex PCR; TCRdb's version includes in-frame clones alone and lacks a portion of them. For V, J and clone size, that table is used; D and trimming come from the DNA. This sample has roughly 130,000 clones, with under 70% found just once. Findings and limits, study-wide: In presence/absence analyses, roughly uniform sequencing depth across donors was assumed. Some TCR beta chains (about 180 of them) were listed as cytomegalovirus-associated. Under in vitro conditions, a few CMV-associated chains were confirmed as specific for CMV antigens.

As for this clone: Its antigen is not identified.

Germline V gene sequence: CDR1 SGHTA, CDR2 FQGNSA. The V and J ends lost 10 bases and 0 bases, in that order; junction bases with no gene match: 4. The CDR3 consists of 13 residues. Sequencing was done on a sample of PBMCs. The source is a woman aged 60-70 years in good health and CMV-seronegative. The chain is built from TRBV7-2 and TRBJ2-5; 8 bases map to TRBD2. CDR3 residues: CATQRGNQETQYF. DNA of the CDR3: TGTGCCACCCAGCGGGGGAACCAAGAGACCCAGTACTTC. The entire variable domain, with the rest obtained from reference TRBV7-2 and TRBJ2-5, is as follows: GAGVSQSPSNKVTEKGKDVELRCDPISGHTALYWYRQSLGQGLEFLIYFQGNSAPDKSGLPSDRFSAERTGGSVSTLTIQRTQQEDSAVYLCATQRGNQETQYFGPGTRLLVL.